Listed below are T cell receptor beta chains from one sample, sequenced in a study of blood T cells in healthy people across ages. TCRdb reanalysed the 5' RACE reads using MiXCR and keeps one entry per CDR3 protein. The sample contains around 1,000,000 distinct CDR3 sequences, 35% to 45% of which appear only once. Source material: blood. Receptors were obtained from a man aged 18 to 29 in good health. Both conserved end residues are part of each CDR3. D genes are given only for firm matches. Rows give clone size only sometimes, using once, few, many, or a class for an expanded clone.

v_gene	j_gene	abundance	d_gene	CDR3aa	CDR3nt
TRBV5-1	TRBJ1-2	few	NA	CASSLLPGDYGYTF	TGCGCCAGCAGCTTGTTGCCAGGAGACTATGGCTACACCTTC
TRBV20-1	TRBJ2-3	many	NA	CSARGGDTQYF	TGCAGTGCCAGGGGGGGAGATACGCAGTATTTT
TRBV13	TRBJ1-1	NA	NA	CASSDKPGGTEAFF	TGTGCCAGCAGCGATAAACCCGGAGGGACTGAAGCTTTCTTT
TRBV20-1	TRBJ2-1	few	NA	CSARDSRVYEQFF	TGCAGTGCTAGAGATAGCAGGGTGTATGAGCAGTTCTTC
TRBV12-3/TRBV12-4	TRBJ2-3	NA	NA	CASSPTRTPDTQYF	TGTGCCAGCAGCCCGACGCGGACCCCAGATACGCAGTATTTT
TRBV12-3/TRBV12-4	TRBJ2-1	few	TRBD2	CASSSSGRAGNEQFF	TGTGCCAGCAGTTCTAGCGGGAGGGCGGGTAATGAGCAGTTCTTC
TRBV12-3/TRBV12-4	TRBJ1-5	few	NA	CASSFGAGRNQPQHF	TGTGCCAGCAGTTTCGGGGCGGGACGCAATCAGCCCCAGCATTTT
TRBV7-2	TRBJ2-5	NA	NA	CASSPDYSETQYF	TGTGCCAGCAGCCCCGATTATTCAGAGACCCAGTACTTC
TRBV12-3/TRBV12-4	TRBJ1-2	NA	NA	CASSFFVSGDGYTF	TGTGCCAGCAGTTTCTTCGTGTCAGGGGACGGCTACACCTTC
TRBV9	TRBJ2-1	few	NA	CASSDPLRRRNYNEQFF	TGTGCCAGCAGCGACCCCCTTAGAAGGAGAAATTACAATGAGCAGTTCTTC
TRBV9	TRBJ2-1	few	NA	CASSPPAGDNYNEQFF	TGTGCCAGCAGCCCCCCCGCGGGGGACAACTACAATGAGCAGTTCTTC
TRBV21-1	TRBJ1-4	few	NA	CALCGDSSTNEKLFF	TGTGCCCTCTGCGGGGACAGCTCAACTAATGAAAAACTGTTTTTT
TRBV6-1	TRBJ1-2	NA	NA	CASSGTWGYTF	TGTGCCAGCAGCGGGACCTGGGGCTACACCTTC
TRBV10-3	TRBJ1-3	once	TRBD1	CAIGGQGGISGNTIYF	TGTGCCATCGGGGGACAGGGCGGGATCTCTGGAAACACCATATATTTT
TRBV30	TRBJ2-3	NA	NA	CAWSVQADTQYF	TGTGCCTGGAGTGTACAAGCAGATACGCAGTATTTT
TRBV14	TRBJ1-1	NA	NA	CASSLIQGWTEAFF	TGTGCCAGCAGCCTGATCCAGGGGTGGACTGAAGCTTTCTTT
TRBV7-9	TRBJ1-4	NA	NA	CASSRRVNNEKLFF	TGTGCCAGCAGCCGCCGGGTCAATAATGAAAAACTGTTTTTT
TRBV5-6	TRBJ1-5	NA	NA	CTSSVDNQPQHF	TGTACCAGCAGCGTGGACAATCAGCCCCAGCATTTT
TRBV6-5	TRBJ1-3	NA	TRBD1	CASSYAKTGANTIYF	TGTGCCAGCAGTTACGCTAAGACAGGGGCAAACACCATATATTTT
TRBV7-2	TRBJ1-6	once	NA	CASRLGIGSYNSPLHF	TGTGCCAGCAGGTTAGGGATAGGATCCTATAATTCACCCCTCCACTTT
TRBV18	TRBJ2-7	NA	NA	CASSPPGVSYEQYF	TGTGCCAGCTCACCACCTGGGGTCTCCTACGAGCAGTACTTC
TRBV2	TRBJ2-3	NA	NA	CASSEVLVRWGVDTQYF	TGTGCCAGCAGTGAAGTTTTGGTGAGGTGGGGCGTAGATACGCAGTATTTT
TRBV6-1	TRBJ2-7	NA	NA	CASTAVLNYEQYF	TGTGCCAGCACAGCGGTTTTGAACTACGAGCAGTACTTC
TRBV20-1	TRBJ2-5	NA	NA	CSARGDSWGETQYF	TGCAGTGCTAGAGGAGACAGTTGGGGAGAGACCCAGTACTTC
TRBV20-1	TRBJ1-4	few	NA	CSASFRPGGILNEKLFF	TGCAGTGCTAGTTTTCGTCCTGGCGGGATTCTTAATGAAAAACTGTTTTTT
TRBV5-1	TRBJ2-2	NA	TRBD1	CASSWTGKGTGELFF	TGCGCCAGCAGCTGGACAGGGAAGGGCACCGGGGAGCTGTTTTTT
TRBV10-3	TRBJ2-7	NA	NA	CAISEDRRAYEQYF	TGTGCCATCAGTGAGGACAGGAGGGCCTACGAGCAGTACTTC
TRBV29-1	TRBJ1-1	NA	NA	CSVGHNPTEAFF	TGCAGCGTGGGCCATAACCCCACTGAAGCTTTCTTT